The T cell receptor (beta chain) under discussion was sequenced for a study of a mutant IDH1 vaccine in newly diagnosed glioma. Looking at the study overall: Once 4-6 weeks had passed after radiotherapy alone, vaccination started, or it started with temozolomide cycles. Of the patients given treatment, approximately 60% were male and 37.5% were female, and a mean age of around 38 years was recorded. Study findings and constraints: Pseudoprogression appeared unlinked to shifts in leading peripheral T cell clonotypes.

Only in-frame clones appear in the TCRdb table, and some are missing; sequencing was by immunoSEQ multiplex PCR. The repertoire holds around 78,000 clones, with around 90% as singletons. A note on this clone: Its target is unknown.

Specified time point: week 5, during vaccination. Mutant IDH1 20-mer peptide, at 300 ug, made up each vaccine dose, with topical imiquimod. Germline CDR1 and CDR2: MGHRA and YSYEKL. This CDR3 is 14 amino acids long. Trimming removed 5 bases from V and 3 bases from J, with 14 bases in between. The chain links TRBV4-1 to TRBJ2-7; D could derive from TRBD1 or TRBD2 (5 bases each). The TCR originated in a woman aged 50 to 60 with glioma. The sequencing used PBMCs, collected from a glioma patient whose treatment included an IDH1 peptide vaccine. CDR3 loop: CASSEGTVDYEQYF. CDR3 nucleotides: TGCGCCAGCAGCGAGGGGACCGTTGACTACGAGCAGTACTTC.